A single sample is the source of the 15 T cell receptor beta chains below, sequenced in a study of blood T cell repertoires in COVID-19. Generated by immunoSEQ multiplex PCR, the TCRdb table keeps only in-frame clones and is missing some. Altogether 250,000 to 300,000 clones are present, approximately 88% being singletons, with the ten largest covering 9.5% to 13%. Sequencing was done on a sample of peripheral blood. The receptors shown here come from a woman in her sixties or seventies with COVID-19, enrolled during active disease.

The V and J genes are TRBV2 and TRBJ2-5; 7 bases are shared with TRBD1. This CDR3 spans 17 amino acids. V shed 5 bases and J 4 bases; nucleotides not matched to a gene: 16. The germline gives CDR1 SNHLY, CDR2 FYNNEI. The CDR3 is CASSISRDREKGETQYF. The CDR3 DNA is TGTGCCAGCAGTATAAGCAGAGACAGGGAGAAGGGAGAGACCCAGTACTTC.

The table lists this clone with a count of one. The CDR3 DNA reads TGTGCCAGCAGCTTAGTTGGGGGGTTCGATTCACCCCTCCACTTT. Translating gives CASSLVGGFDSPLHF. The chain recombines TRBV7-8 with TRBJ1-6; maybe TRBD1 (5 bases). Per the germline V gene, CDR1 is SGHVS and CDR2 is FQNEAQ. V was pared by 1 base and J by 8 bases, with 12 bases between. There are 15 residues in the CDR3.

The chain links TRBV5-6 to TRBJ1-3; no reliable D call. V lost 0 bases, J lost 2 bases, and 12 bases lay in between. CDR1 and CDR2 (germline): SGHDT, YYEEEE. There are 16 residues in the CDR3. Written as DNA, the CDR3 is TGTGCCAGCAGCTTGGTCACAGACACCACTGGAAACACCATATATTTT. Protein sequence: CASSLVTDTTGNTIYF. Full variable domain (missing parts from reference TRBV5-6 and TRBJ1-3): DAGVTQSPTHLIKTRGQQVTLRCSPKSGHDTVSWYQQALGQGPQFIFQYYEEEERQRGNFPDRFSGHQFPNYSSELNVNALLLGDSALYLCASSLVTDTTGNTIYFGEGSWLTVV.

This clone was counted a single time. The gene calls are TRBV9 and TRBJ2-1; no firm D call. Between the trimmed V and J ends, which lost 4 bases and 0 bases, there was a span of 11 bases. Per germline, CDR1 SGDLS and CDR2 YYNGEE. The CDR3 covers 15 residues. CDR3 protein: CASSNLFSSYNEQFF. The CDR3 DNA is TGTGCCAGCAGCAATCTTTTCAGCTCCTACAATGAGCAGTTCTTC.

Only one count was recorded for this clone. J is TRBJ2-5 and V is TRBV2; weak D call: TRBD2 (6 bases). This CDR3 spans 13 amino acids. V lost 7 bases and J 4 bases, leaving 13 bases between the germline ends. Germline V gives CDR1 SNHLY, CDR2 FYNNEI. CDR3 sequence (DNA): TGTGCCAGCATGCAACGGGAGTCAGAGACCCAGTACTTC. Its protein product is CASMQRESETQYF.

This clone appeared once. The J gene is TRBJ2-1, the V gene TRBV29-1; D is perhaps TRBD1 (5 bases). V was shortened by 1 base and J by 1 base, with 5 bases between the two germline ends. The germline CDR1 and CDR2 sequences are SQVTM and ANQGSEA. The CDR3 loop spans 13 amino acids. The CDR3 nucleotides read TGCAGCGTTGAAGGGACATCCTACAATGAGCAGTTCTTC. Its translation: CSVEGTSYNEQFF.

This clone was seen a handful of times. J is TRBJ1-5 and V is TRBV28; no definite D call. CDR1 MDHEN and CDR2 SYDVKM come from the germline V gene. The CDR3 runs 16 residues. Trimming took 2 bases from V and 0 from J, leaving 11 bases between them. This CDR3 reads CASSLGTEVSNQPQHF. DNA for the CDR3: TGTGCCAGCAGTTTAGGCACGGAGGTTAGCAATCAGCCCCAGCATTTT. The entire variable domain, with the rest obtained from reference TRBV28 and TRBJ1-5, is as follows: DVKVTQSSRYLVKRTGEKVFLECVQDMDHENMFWYRQDPGLGLRLIYFSYDVKMKEKGDIPEGYSVSREKKERFSLILESASTNQTSMYLCASSLGTEVSNQPQHFGDGTRLSIL.

The rearrangement joins TRBV2 to TRBJ1-2; 8 bases fit TRBD1. The CDR3 has 16 residues. Germline CDR1 reads SNHLY; CDR2 reads FYNNEI. The V and J ends lost 6 bases and 3 bases, in that order; junction bases with no gene match: 12. Here the CDR3 reads CASRETFLTGDYGYTF. Written as DNA, the CDR3 is TGTGCCAGCAGGGAAACCTTCTTGACAGGGGACTATGGCTACACCTTC. The full variable domain, in which reference TRBV2 and TRBJ1-2 provide the parts outside the CDR3, is EPEVTQTPSHQVTQMGQEVILRCVPISNHLYFYWYRQILGQKVEFLVSFYNNEISEKSEIFDDQFSVERPDGSNFTLKIRSTKLEDSAMYFCASRETFLTGDYGYTFGSGTRLTVV.

This sequence joins TRBV28 and TRBJ2-3, with 11 bases fitting TRBD2. The germline V gene has CDR1 MDHEN and CDR2 SYDVKM. Germline trimming cut 5 bases from V and 4 bases from J; bases unmatched to any gene: 5. The CDR3 covers 15 residues. CDR3 sequence reads: CASSHSGRAADTQYF. CDR3 sequence (DNA): TGTGCCAGCAGTCATAGCGGGAGGGCCGCAGATACGCAGTATTTT.

This clone showed up just a few times. The rearrangement uses TRBV5-1 and TRBJ2-6; 10 bases are a match to TRBD1. The germline gives CDR1 SGHRS, CDR2 YFSETQ. Germline trimming cut 4 bases from V and 4 bases from J; bases unmatched to any gene: 11. The CDR3 covers 18 residues. The CDR3 coding sequence is TGCGCCAGCAGCACCCGGGACAGGGGAACTTGGGGGGCCAACGTCCTGACTTTC. Translated: CASSTRDRGTWGANVLTF.

The chain combines TRBV7-2 with TRBJ2-7; possibly TRBD1 for D (5 bases). This CDR3 is 15 amino acids long. V was cut by 2 bases and J by 3 bases, with 14 bases left in between. The germline V gene has CDR1 SGHTA and CDR2 FQGNSA. CDR3 in amino acids: CASSLSQGRNYEQYF. In DNA, the CDR3 is TGTGCCAGCAGCTTATCGCAGGGTCGAAACTACGAGCAGTACTTC.

The chain couples TRBV6-6 to TRBJ1-4; possibly TRBD1 for D (6 bases). Trimming left V 2 bases short and J 4 bases short, with 14 bases between. The CDR3 has 16 residues. Germline CDR1 reads MNHNY; CDR2 reads SVGAGI (reference sequence). CDR3 sequence reads: CASSYGTSEDNEKLFF. The CDR3 nucleotides read TGTGCCAGCAGTTACGGGACATCCGAAGATAATGAAAAACTGTTTTTT.

The gene calls are TRBV28 and TRBJ1-1; D gene ambiguous. The CDR3 has 13 residues. Trimming removed 8 bases at V and 2 bases at J, with 12 bases between. The germline V gene has CDR1 MDHEN and CDR2 SYDVKM. CDR3 in amino acids: CASSGELNTEAFF. The CDR3 DNA follows: TGTGCCAGCTCCGGGGAACTTAACACTGAAGCTTTCTTT.

This clone was found a few times. The chain links TRBV4-3 to TRBJ2-7; TRBD1 agrees at 8 bases. V was pared by 0 bases and J by 7 bases, with 2 bases of the junction left unmatched. Germline loops: CDR1 LGHNA, CDR2 YSLEER. This CDR3 contains 13 residues. The CDR3 reads CASSQDRGREQYF. The CDR3 coding sequence is TGCGCCAGCAGCCAAGACAGGGGGCGAGAGCAGTACTTC.

The rearrangement joins TRBV5-1 to TRBJ2-7; TRBD2 aligns across 14 bases. Germline assignment: CDR1 SGHRS and CDR2 YFSETQ. Germline trimming cut 4 bases from V and 7 bases from J; bases unmatched to any gene: 10. The CDR3 contains 16 residues. As DNA, the CDR3 is TGCGCCAGCAGCCCGGGACTAGCGGGAGAAAAACGGGAGCAGTACTTC. Its protein product is CASSPGLAGEKREQYF.